These T cell receptor beta chains were read from a single sample in a study of breast tumors, draining lymph nodes, adjacent tissues. TCRdb re-called the multiplex PCR reads through MiXCR, storing one row per CDR3 protein. The sample includes some 200,000 distinct CDR3 sequences, roughly 29% of them seen just once. Sequenced material: axillary lymph node tissue. These receptor sequences come from a female donor with breast cancer. Some clones in this sample may be carry-over from other donors' samples. Both conserved end residues are part of each CDR3. A D gene is named only where the DNA matches it firmly. Clone size, where shown, is once, few, many, or a class for clones that have expanded.

v_call: TRBV19; cdr3_length: 17; j_call: TRBJ2-7; d_call: TRBD2; clone_size: many; cdr3_nt: TGTGCCAGTCAGAAGAGGGCTAGCGGGGGGCCGACCTACGAGCAGTACTTC; cdr3_aa: CASQKRASGGPTYEQYF
v_call: TRBV6-4; cdr3_length: 12; j_call: TRBJ1-5; d_call: -; clone_size: -; cdr3_nt: TGTGCCAGCAGTGACCCAATTCAGCCCCAGCATTTT; cdr3_aa: CASSDPIQPQHF
v_call: TRBV5-5; cdr3_length: 16; j_call: TRBJ2-2; d_call: -; clone_size: few; cdr3_nt: TGTGCCAGCAGCTTGTCGGTCCGGGGGAACACCGGGGAGCTGTTTTTT; cdr3_aa: CASSLSVRGNTGELFF
v_call: TRBV2; cdr3_length: 11; j_call: TRBJ2-3; d_call: -; clone_size: -; cdr3_nt: TGTGCCCCCCCCTCGGGGGATACGCAGTACTTT; cdr3_aa: CAPPSGDTQYF
v_call: TRBV3-1; cdr3_length: 14; j_call: TRBJ2-1; d_call: TRBD2; clone_size: few; cdr3_nt: TGTGCCAGCAGACCAGCGGGAGGGCATAATGAGCAGTTCTTC; cdr3_aa: CASRPAGGHNEQFF
v_call: TRBV28; cdr3_length: 12; j_call: TRBJ1-1; d_call: -; clone_size: few; cdr3_nt: TGTGCCAGCAGTCCTCAGGACACTGAAGCTTTCTTT; cdr3_aa: CASSPQDTEAFF
v_call: TRBV4-1; cdr3_length: 16; j_call: TRBJ1-1; d_call: TRBD1; clone_size: once; cdr3_nt: TGCGCCAGCAGCCAAGAGGGGACAGGGGTAAACACTGAAGCTTTCTTT; cdr3_aa: CASSQEGTGVNTEAFF
v_call: TRBV6-1; cdr3_length: 15; j_call: TRBJ2-3; d_call: -; clone_size: -; cdr3_nt: TGTGCCAGCAGGCACCGGGACTGGAGCACAGATACGCAGTATTTT; cdr3_aa: CASRHRDWSTDTQYF
v_call: TRBV6-1; cdr3_length: 15; j_call: TRBJ2-1; d_call: -; clone_size: many; cdr3_nt: TGTGCCAGCAGGAGAGCGGACAGAGCCTACAATGAGCAGTTCTTC; cdr3_aa: CASRRADRAYNEQFF
v_call: TRBV28; cdr3_length: 13; j_call: TRBJ1-1; d_call: TRBD1; clone_size: -; cdr3_nt: TGTGCCAGCAGCTTCGGGACAGGGCGATCTGCTTTCTTT; cdr3_aa: CASSFGTGRSAFF
v_call: TRBV20-1; cdr3_length: 11; j_call: TRBJ2-7; d_call: TRBD1; clone_size: -; cdr3_nt: TGCAGGACGGACAGGGGGCGCGAGCAGTACTTC; cdr3_aa: CRTDRGREQYF
v_call: TRBV7-9; cdr3_length: 12; j_call: TRBJ2-1; d_call: -; clone_size: many; cdr3_nt: TGTGCCAGCAGCCTGGATGACAATGAGCAGTTCTTC; cdr3_aa: CASSLDDNEQFF
v_call: TRBV10-3; cdr3_length: 16; j_call: TRBJ2-3; d_call: TRBD1; clone_size: few; cdr3_nt: TGTGCCACCGGGACAGGGGGCGCGGGGAGCACAGATGCGCAGTATTTT; cdr3_aa: CATGTGGAGSTDAQYF
v_call: TRBV7-2; cdr3_length: 15; j_call: TRBJ2-3; d_call: TRBD2; clone_size: many; cdr3_nt: TGTGCCAGCAGCTTATGGGGGGGTAGCACAGATACGCAGTATTTT; cdr3_aa: CASSLWGGSTDTQYF
v_call: TRBV19; cdr3_length: 16; j_call: TRBJ2-3; d_call: TRBD2; clone_size: -; cdr3_nt: TGTGCCAGTAGTCCGGGACTAGCGGGAGCCTACAATGAGCAGTATTTT; cdr3_aa: CASSPGLAGAYNEQYF
v_call: TRBV5-1; cdr3_length: 14; j_call: TRBJ2-5; d_call: TRBD1; clone_size: -; cdr3_nt: TGCGCCAGCAGCGTAGGACAGGGGTGGGAGACCCAGGACTTC; cdr3_aa: CASSVGQGWETQDF
v_call: TRBV7-2; cdr3_length: 13; j_call: TRBJ2-1; d_call: -; clone_size: many; cdr3_nt: TGTGCCAGCAGCTTACGCCCGGGCGATGAGCAGTTCTTC; cdr3_aa: CASSLRPGDEQFF
v_call: TRBV12-3/TRBV12-4; cdr3_length: 15; j_call: TRBJ2-2; d_call: -; clone_size: many; cdr3_nt: TGTGCCAGCAGTTTAATACGGGGAAACACCGGGGAGCTGTTTTTT; cdr3_aa: CASSLIRGNTGELFF
v_call: TRBV18; cdr3_length: 13; j_call: TRBJ2-7; d_call: -; clone_size: many; cdr3_nt: TGTGCCAGCTCACCAAACACAGGGAGAGAGCAGTACTTC; cdr3_aa: CASSPNTGREQYF
v_call: TRBV20-1; cdr3_length: 14; j_call: TRBJ1-3; d_call: -; clone_size: many; cdr3_nt: TGCAGTGCTGGCGAAATGAGCTCTGGAAACACCATATATTTT; cdr3_aa: CSAGEMSSGNTIYF
v_call: TRBV12-3/TRBV12-4; cdr3_length: 16; j_call: TRBJ1-3; d_call: TRBD1; clone_size: many; cdr3_nt: TGTGCCAGCAGTTTACTGGGACAGTTCTCTGGAAACACCATATATTTT; cdr3_aa: CASSLLGQFSGNTIYF
v_call: TRBV6-5; cdr3_length: 16; j_call: TRBJ1-2; d_call: TRBD1; clone_size: few; cdr3_nt: TGTGCCAGCAGTCTCACCGGGACAGAGGGTTCCTATGGCTACACCTTC; cdr3_aa: CASSLTGTEGSYGYTF
v_call: TRBV7-3; cdr3_length: 13; j_call: TRBJ1-6; d_call: -; clone_size: many; cdr3_nt: TGTGCCAGCAGCTTCGATCGTAATTCACCCCTCCACTTT; cdr3_aa: CASSFDRNSPLHF
v_call: TRBV7-3; cdr3_length: 14; j_call: TRBJ2-5; d_call: -; clone_size: many; cdr3_nt: TGTGCCAGCAGCCCTCTCGGGGGCCAAGAGACCCAGTACTTC; cdr3_aa: CASSPLGGQETQYF
v_call: TRBV24-1; cdr3_length: 16; j_call: TRBJ2-5; d_call: -; clone_size: -; cdr3_nt: TGTGCCACCAGTGCTAGCTTCCAGTCCGACTCAGAGACCCAGTACTTC; cdr3_aa: CATSASFQSDSETQYF
v_call: TRBV30; cdr3_length: 15; j_call: TRBJ1-4; d_call: -; clone_size: many; cdr3_nt: TGTGCCTGGAGTCCAGGACATCGCACGAATGAAAAACTGTTTTTT; cdr3_aa: CAWSPGHRTNEKLFF
v_call: TRBV20-1; cdr3_length: 16; j_call: TRBJ1-6; d_call: -; clone_size: many; cdr3_nt: TGCAGTGCTAGAGTGGGACACGCCTCCTATAATTCACCCCTCCACTTT; cdr3_aa: CSARVGHASYNSPLHF
v_call: TRBV4-2; cdr3_length: 16; j_call: TRBJ2-1; d_call: -; clone_size: -; cdr3_nt: TGTGCCAGCAGCCAAGGGCGGGCCGGACTCTACAATGAGCGGTTCTTC; cdr3_aa: CASSQGRAGLYNERFF
v_call: TRBV7-8; cdr3_length: 13; j_call: TRBJ2-2; d_call: -; clone_size: many; cdr3_nt: TGTGCCAGCTCGCATGACGGGGCCGGGGAGCTGTTTTTT; cdr3_aa: CASSHDGAGELFF
v_call: TRBV6-5; cdr3_length: 12; j_call: TRBJ2-3; d_call: -; clone_size: many; cdr3_nt: TGTGCCAGCAGTCAATTTGGAGATACGCAGTATTTT; cdr3_aa: CASSQFGDTQYF
v_call: TRBV18; cdr3_length: 14; j_call: TRBJ1-3; d_call: -; clone_size: -; cdr3_nt: TGTGCCAGCTCACTGGAGTCTCAGGCAAACGCCATATATTTT; cdr3_aa: CASSLESQANAIYF
v_call: TRBV20-1; cdr3_length: 13; j_call: TRBJ2-3; d_call: -; clone_size: many; cdr3_nt: TGCAGTGCTAGAGAGGGACCTTCAGATACGCAGTATTTT; cdr3_aa: CSAREGPSDTQYF
v_call: TRBV2; cdr3_length: 12; j_call: TRBJ1-2; d_call: -; clone_size: -; cdr3_nt: TGCGCCAGCAGTACGCCAGGGGACGGCTACACCTTC; cdr3_aa: CASSTPGDGYTF
v_call: TRBV20-1; cdr3_length: 10; j_call: TRBJ1-5; d_call: -; clone_size: once; cdr3_nt: TGCAGTGCTAGAGATCTCCCCTTGGATTTT; cdr3_aa: CSARDLPLDF
v_call: TRBV20-1; cdr3_length: 15; j_call: TRBJ2-3; d_call: TRBD2; clone_size: -; cdr3_nt: TGCAGTGCAGCGGGACTAGCGGGGGGGGCAGATACGCAGTATTTT; cdr3_aa: CSAAGLAGGADTQYF
v_call: TRBV13; cdr3_length: 16; j_call: TRBJ2-5; d_call: TRBD2; clone_size: once; cdr3_nt: TGTGCCAGCAGCTTACAAACTAGCGGGGTAGAAGAGACCCAGTACTTC; cdr3_aa: CASSLQTSGVEETQYF
v_call: TRBV24-1; cdr3_length: 15; j_call: TRBJ2-1; d_call: TRBD2; clone_size: many; cdr3_nt: TGTGCCACCAGTGAACTAGCGGGGGGCGGGGATGAGCAGTTCTTC; cdr3_aa: CATSELAGGGDEQFF
v_call: TRBV7-2; cdr3_length: 14; j_call: TRBJ2-7; d_call: TRBD2; clone_size: many; cdr3_nt: TGTGCCAGCAGTTCCCTTAGCGGGGCCTACGAGCAGTACTTC; cdr3_aa: CASSSLSGAYEQYF
v_call: TRBV18; cdr3_length: 15; j_call: TRBJ1-5; d_call: TRBD1; clone_size: many; cdr3_nt: TGTGCCAGCTCACTGGGACAGGGAGGCGCTCAGCCCCAGCATTTT; cdr3_aa: CASSLGQGGAQPQHF
v_call: TRBV29-1; cdr3_length: 13; j_call: TRBJ1-4; d_call: TRBD1; clone_size: -; cdr3_nt: TGCAGCGTTCCCGGGACAGGGAGCGAAAGACTGTTTTTT; cdr3_aa: CSVPGTGSERLFF
v_call: TRBV5-5; cdr3_length: 16; j_call: TRBJ2-3; d_call: -; clone_size: -; cdr3_nt: TGTGCCAGCAGCTTGCAGGGGGGCCGGGGGACAGATACGCAGTATTTT; cdr3_aa: CASSLQGGRGTDTQYF
v_call: TRBV6-1; cdr3_length: 13; j_call: TRBJ1-3; d_call: -; clone_size: many; cdr3_nt: TGTGCCAGCAGTGCCGGGGCTGGAAACACCATATATTTT; cdr3_aa: CASSAGAGNTIYF
v_call: TRBV9; cdr3_length: 16; j_call: TRBJ2-1; d_call: TRBD2; clone_size: many; cdr3_nt: TGTGCCAGCAGTAGACACACCGGGGGGGCCTGGGATGAGCAGTTCTTC; cdr3_aa: CASSRHTGGAWDEQFF
v_call: TRBV29-1; cdr3_length: 22; j_call: TRBJ1-2; d_call: -; clone_size: -; cdr3_nt: TGCAGCGTTGAAGAATTCCAGGTCCCCGCCAGTGCTAGAGACAGGTTTAAAGATGGCTACACCTTC; cdr3_aa: CSVEEFQVPASARDRFKDGYTF
v_call: TRBV18; cdr3_length: 14; j_call: TRBJ1-1; d_call: TRBD1; clone_size: -; cdr3_nt: TGTGCCAGCTCACCCGACAGGGAGAACACTGAAGCTTTCTTT; cdr3_aa: CASSPDRENTEAFF
v_call: TRBV11-3; cdr3_length: 12; j_call: TRBJ2-3; d_call: -; clone_size: many; cdr3_nt: TGTGCCAGCAGCTTCGGAGGAGATACGCAGTATTTT; cdr3_aa: CASSFGGDTQYF
v_call: TRBV9; cdr3_length: 15; j_call: TRBJ1-2; d_call: -; clone_size: -; cdr3_nt: TGTGCCAGCAGCGAGGAGGGGGGCTTGGACTATGGCTACACCTTC; cdr3_aa: CASSEEGGLDYGYTF
v_call: TRBV5-5; cdr3_length: 15; j_call: TRBJ1-1; d_call: -; clone_size: once; cdr3_nt: TGTGCCAGCAGCTTGGAGGGGGGGGCGCGGACTGAAGCTTTCTTT; cdr3_aa: CASSLEGGARTEAFF
v_call: TRBV11-3; cdr3_length: 12; j_call: TRBJ2-1; d_call: -; clone_size: many; cdr3_nt: TGTGCCAGCAGCTTAGACGGGGATGAGCAGTTCTTC; cdr3_aa: CASSLDGDEQFF
v_call: TRBV15; cdr3_length: 15; j_call: TRBJ2-5; d_call: TRBD1; clone_size: many; cdr3_nt: TGTGCCACCGGCGTAAGACAGGGGGCAGGGGAGACCCAGTACTTC; cdr3_aa: CATGVRQGAGETQYF
v_call: TRBV15; cdr3_length: 13; j_call: TRBJ2-7; d_call: TRBD1; clone_size: many; cdr3_nt: TGTGCCACCAGCAGGACAGGGGTCTACGAGCAGTACTTC; cdr3_aa: CATSRTGVYEQYF
v_call: TRBV9; cdr3_length: 15; j_call: TRBJ1-6; d_call: -; clone_size: many; cdr3_nt: TGTGCCAGCAGCGTAGGGCCAGGGATTAGTTCACCCCTCCACTTT; cdr3_aa: CASSVGPGISSPLHF
v_call: TRBV20-1; cdr3_length: 15; j_call: TRBJ1-6; d_call: -; clone_size: -; cdr3_nt: TGCAGTGCTAGAGATTGGAGACAGTATAATTCACCCCTCCACTTT; cdr3_aa: CSARDWRQYNSPLHF
v_call: TRBV20-1; cdr3_length: 17; j_call: TRBJ2-3; d_call: TRBD2; clone_size: many; cdr3_nt: TGCAGTGCTAGAGATCCCCTGACTAGCGGGAGAACAGATACGCAGTATTTT; cdr3_aa: CSARDPLTSGRTDTQYF
v_call: TRBV9; cdr3_length: 16; j_call: TRBJ2-1; d_call: TRBD1; clone_size: once; cdr3_nt: TGTGCCAGCAGCGTAGAGGGGGCGGCCCGCTTAGATGAGCAGTTCTTC; cdr3_aa: CASSVEGAARLDEQFF
v_call: TRBV5-1; cdr3_length: 14; j_call: TRBJ2-2; d_call: TRBD1; clone_size: many; cdr3_nt: TGCGCCAGCAGCCCCGACAGGGTAATCGGGGAGCTGTTTTTT; cdr3_aa: CASSPDRVIGELFF